Listed below are T cell receptor beta chains from one sample, sequenced in a study of metastatic and nonmetastatic thyroid tumors. Using MiXCR, TCRdb re-called clones from the PCR reads. Here the sample spans about 30,000 clones, about 22% being singletons. Sequenced: blood. The receptors were gathered from a female donor with papillary thyroid cancer or a benign thyroid nodule (not recorded which). Some clones in this sample may be carry-over from other donors' samples. Both conserved end residues are part of each CDR3. The D gene is left open where the match is weak. Size is omitted from some rows. Given values are once, few, many or a class for expanded clones.

.	TRBV6-2/TRBV6-3	TRBJ2-7	medium-sized	TGTGCCAGCAGTCCCTCCTACGAGCAGTACTTC	CASSPSYEQYF
.	TRBV18	TRBJ2-7	many	TGTGCCAGCTCACCTCCTAACCTACCCTACGAGCAGTACTTC	CASSPPNLPYEQYF
TRBD2	TRBV7-2	TRBJ2-5	.	TGTGCCAGCAGCTGGACTCGGGGGGGACAAGAGACCCAGTACTTC	CASSWTRGGQETQYF
.	TRBV14	TRBJ1-2	few	TGTGCCAGCAGCCAAGATAGGGTCCGCCAGTCCTTC	CASSQDRVRQSF
.	TRBV6-1	TRBJ1-4	many	TGTGCCAGCAGGTCGGGACGGATTAATGAAAAACTGTTTTTT	CASRSGRINEKLFF
TRBD2	TRBV4-1	TRBJ2-2	many	TGCGCCAGCAGCCAGTTTAGCGGGAGGGGTATGGGGGAGCTGTTTTTT	CASSQFSGRGMGELFF
.	TRBV20-1	TRBJ1-1	.	TGCAGTGCTAGAGATAGCAGGGCGAACACTGAAGCTTTCTTT	CSARDSRANTEAFF
.	TRBV27	TRBJ2-7	.	TGTGCTAGCAGTTTATCTAAGAACTACGAGCAGTCCTTC	CASSLSKNYEQSF
.	TRBV19	TRBJ2-7	.	TGTGCCAGTAGTTCCCCTGGACAGAGCTCCTACGAGCAGTACTTC	CASSSPGQSSYEQYF
.	TRBV5-6	TRBJ1-1	many	TGTGCCAGCAGCTTGGAGGTGTGGGGGCTTACTGAAGCTTTCTTT	CASSLEVWGLTEAFF
.	TRBV7-7	TRBJ2-5	many	TGTGCTAGCAGCTTAGTTGGGGGTGGAGAGACCCAGTACTTC	CASSLVGGGETQYF
.	TRBV27	TRBJ1-1	many	TGTGCCAGCAGTTCGGGGAGGAGTCGGACTGAAGCTTTCTTT	CASSSGRSRTEAFF